These 10 T cell receptor beta chains originate from one sample sequenced in a study of blood T cell repertoires in COVID-19. The data were produced by immunoSEQ multiplex PCR, yet TCRdb's version contains in-frame clones alone and is incomplete. This repertoire shows roughly 100,000 clones, more than 70% found once; its top ten account for about a sixth. Material: peripheral blood. These receptors were collected from a human donor in a cohort sampled during active COVID-19.

This clone was detected a few times. CDR3 loop: CASSLTAAQPQHF. The CDR3 region has the DNA TGTGCCAGCAGCCTCACAGCCGCTCAGCCCCAGCATTTT. V is TRBV7-9 and J is TRBJ1-5; D gene uncertain. The CDR3 consists of 13 residues. Germline CDR1 SEHNR, CDR2 FQNEAQ (reference sequence). Trimming left V 5 bases short and J 6 bases short, with 11 bases between.

The rearrangement links TRBV10-3 to TRBJ1-3; D is undetermined. CDR3 length: 16 amino acids. V was clipped by 1 base and J by 5 bases, with 15 bases between them. Per germline, CDR1 ENHRY and CDR2 SYGVKD. CDR3 coding DNA: TGTGCCATCAGTGAGTTTGTCAGACGCGGGAGAAACACCATATATTTT. Amino acid sequence: CAISEFVRRGRNTIYF.

This clone was seen once. This chain uses TRBV6-2 or TRBV6-3 with TRBJ2-1, with D possibly matching TRBD2 (7 bases). CDR1 and CDR2 (germline): MNHEY, SVGEGT. The CDR3 sequence is 16 residues long. The germline V and J ends were trimmed by 0 bases and 5 bases, with 14 bases remaining between them. This chain's CDR3 is CASSYSTAGADNEQFF. DNA of the CDR3: TGTGCCAGCAGTTACTCGACGGCGGGGGCGGACAATGAGCAGTTCTTC.

The chain employs TRBV15 and TRBJ2-7; a weak D match, TRBD2 (5 bases). Germline V lookup: CDR1 LNHNV, CDR2 YYDKDF (reference sequence). This CDR3 is 16 amino acids long. Trimming shortened V by 1 base and J by 0 bases, and 13 bases separated the two germline ends. The CDR3 nucleotides read TGTGCCACCAGCAGAGCATCCGTTCGGGACTCCTACGAGCAGTACTTC. It specifies CATSRASVRDSYEQYF. Supplemented by reference TRBV15 and TRBJ2-7, the full variable domain reads DAMVIQNPRYQVTQFGKPVTLSCSQTLNHNVMYWYQQKSSQAPKLLFHYYDKDFNNEADTPDNFQSRRPNTSFCFLDIRSPGLGDTAMYLCATSRASVRDSYEQYFGPGTRLTVT.

The rearrangement links TRBV4-1 to TRBJ2-7; 11 positions match TRBD1. The V segment lost 4 bases and the J segment 7 bases; nucleotides outside the gene matches: 6. Germline CDR1 MGHRA, CDR2 YSYEKL. The CDR3 runs to 14 residues. CDR3 nucleotide sequence: TGCGCCAGCAGCCGGGGACAGGGGGTTTCTGAGCAGTACTTC. As protein: CASSRGQGVSEQYF.

The genes are TRBV5-6 and TRBJ2-5; D possibly corresponds to TRBD1 (6 bases). The V gene lost 4 bases and the J gene lost 2 bases, with 15 bases spanning the gap. CDR1 SGHDT and CDR2 YYEEEE come from the germline V gene. The CDR3 has 15 residues. The CDR3 coding sequence is TGTGCCAGCAGCGCTGGGGGCCCTGTTCAAGAGACCCAGTACTTC. Protein product: CASSAGGPVQETQYF.

This clone was observed a few times. V usage is TRBV5-1 and J usage is TRBJ2-1; unclear D gene. With 0 bases removed from V and 0 bases from J, the gap between germline ends came to 7 bases. CDR3 length: 15 residues. Germline-derived CDR1 and CDR2 are SGHRS and YFSETQ. DNA of the CDR3: TGCGCCAGCAGCTTGGTCGCCGGCTCCTACAATGAGCAGTTCTTC. Protein product: CASSLVAGSYNEQFF.

This chain joins TRBV5-1 and TRBJ2-1; perhaps TRBD2 as D (6 bases). This CDR3 contains 13 residues. Trimming left V 4 bases short and J 3 bases short, with 8 bases between. Per the germline V gene, CDR1 is SGHRS and CDR2 is YFSETQ. CDR3 region: CASSLGGYNEQFF. DNA of the CDR3: TGCGCCAGCAGCCTGGGAGGCTACAATGAGCAGTTCTTC.

The chain couples TRBV7-2 to TRBJ2-7; D gene ambiguous. The V end was cut by 0 bases, the J end by 4 bases, with 10 bases between. CDR3 length: 14 residues. The germline V gene has CDR1 SGHTA and CDR2 FQGNSA. The CDR3 is CASSLAQAGYEQYF. The DNA of the CDR3 is TGTGCCAGCAGCTTAGCCCAGGCCGGTTACGAGCAGTACTTC.

The V call is TRBV4-1, the J call TRBJ2-5; maybe TRBD2 (5 bases). The CDR3 extends over 14 amino acids. CDR1 is MGHRA, CDR2 YSYEKL, per germline. The V end was cut by 5 bases, the J end by 3 bases, with 13 bases between. The CDR3 spells CASSSGRSEETQYF. CDR3 DNA: TGCGCCAGCAGCTCTGGACGTAGCGAAGAGACCCAGTACTTC.